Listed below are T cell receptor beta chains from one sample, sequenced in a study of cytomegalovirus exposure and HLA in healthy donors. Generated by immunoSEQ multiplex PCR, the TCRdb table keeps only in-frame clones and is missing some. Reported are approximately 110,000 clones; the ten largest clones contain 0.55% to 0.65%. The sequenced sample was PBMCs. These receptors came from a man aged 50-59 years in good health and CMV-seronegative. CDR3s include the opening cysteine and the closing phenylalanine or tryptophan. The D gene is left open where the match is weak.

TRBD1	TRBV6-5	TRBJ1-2	TGTGCCAGCACTACCACAGGGGTCTATGGCTACACCTTC	CASTTTGVYGYTF
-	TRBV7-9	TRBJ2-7	TGTGCCAGCAGCTTAGATACAGTTCTCTCTGGAGAGCAGTACTTC	CASSLDTVLSGEQYF
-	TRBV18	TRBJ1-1	TGTGCCAGCTCACCAGATGGTGGGGCGGTGAACACTGAAGCTTTCTTT	CASSPDGGAVNTEAFF
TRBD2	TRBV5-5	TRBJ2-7	TGTGCCAGCAGCTTGGGCGGGAGGGCTATCGAGCAGTACTTC	CASSLGGRAIEQYF
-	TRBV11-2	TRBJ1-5	TGTGCCAGCAGCTTAAGTAGAGATAGGCCCCAGCATTTT	CASSLSRDRPQHF
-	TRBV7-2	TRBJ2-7	TGTGCCAGCAGCCGTATAGCGTACGAGCAGTACTTC	CASSRIAYEQYF
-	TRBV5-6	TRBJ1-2	TGTGCCAGCAGCTTGGCCAGGGTTGGCTACACCTTC	CASSLARVGYTF
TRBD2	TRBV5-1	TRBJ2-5	TGCGCCAGCAGCTTAGTAGCGGGGGCTGGAGAGACCCAGTACTTC	CASSLVAGAGETQYF
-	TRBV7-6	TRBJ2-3	TGTGCCAGCAGCTTAGAGGGTGGGGGCGCAGATACGCAGTATTTT	CASSLEGGGADTQYF
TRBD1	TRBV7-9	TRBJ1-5	TGTGCCAGCAGCTTAGGCGGGCAGGGGGATCAGCCCCAGCATTTT	CASSLGGQGDQPQHF
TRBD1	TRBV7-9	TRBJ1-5	TGTGCCAGCAGCTTAGCGGGGGACAGGAGCAATCAGCCCCAGCATTTT	CASSLAGDRSNQPQHF
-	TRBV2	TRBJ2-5	TGTGCCAGCAAAAATTTTGGAGGGATGGAGACCCAGTACTTC	CASKNFGGMETQYF
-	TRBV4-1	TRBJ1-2	TGCGCCAGCAGCCAAGTGGGCCATGGCTACACCTTC	CASSQVGHGYTF
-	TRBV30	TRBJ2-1	TGTGCCTGGAGTGTAACAGGGACTGAGCAGTTCTTC	CAWSVTGTEQFF
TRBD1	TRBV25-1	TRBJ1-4	TGTGCCAGCCGCGGGGCACAGGGGGTAACTAATGAAAAACTGTTTTTT	CASRGAQGVTNEKLFF
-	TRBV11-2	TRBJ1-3	TGTGCCAGCAGAATTGGTGCGTTCTCTGGAAACACCATATATTTT	CASRIGAFSGNTIYF
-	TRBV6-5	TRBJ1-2	TGTGCCAGCAGTTACACCTCCGGGGGTTATGGCTACACCTTC	CASSYTSGGYGYTF
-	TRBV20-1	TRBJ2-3	TGCAGTGCTAGCGTCCGGGATACGCAGTATTTT	CSASVRDTQYF
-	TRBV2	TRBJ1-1	TGTGCCAGCAGTGACGACAGGAACACTGAAGCTTTCTTT	CASSDDRNTEAFF
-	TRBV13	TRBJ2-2	TGTGCCAGCAGCCCCTCCCTAGCCAGGGAGCTGTTTTTT	CASSPSLARELFF
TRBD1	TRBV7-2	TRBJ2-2	TGTGCCAGCAGCCTCCGGCAGGGGGTTCTGGGCGGGGAGCTGTTTTTT	CASSLRQGVLGGELFF
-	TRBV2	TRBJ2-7	TGTGCCAGCAGTCCCCTCCACAGGTCAACCTACGAGCAGTACTTC	CASSPLHRSTYEQYF
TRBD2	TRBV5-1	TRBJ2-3	TGCGCCAGCAGGCGGACTAGCGGGAGCACAGATACGCAGTATTTT	CASRRTSGSTDTQYF
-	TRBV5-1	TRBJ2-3	TGCGCCAGCAGCTTGGTAGGCAGCGCAGATACGCAGTATTTT	CASSLVGSADTQYF
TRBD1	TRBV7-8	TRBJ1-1	TGTGCCAGCAGCCCTCTAACAGGGGCGAACACTGAAGCTTTCTTT	CASSPLTGANTEAFF
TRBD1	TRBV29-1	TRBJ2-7	TGCAGCGTTGCCTTCCCGGGACAGGGAAACGAGCAGTACTTC	CSVAFPGQGNEQYF
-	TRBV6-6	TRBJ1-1	TGTGCCAGCAGTTACGCCGGGCCAGAGGGAGCGGAAGCTTTCTTT	CASSYAGPEGAEAFF
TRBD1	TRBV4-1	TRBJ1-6	TGCGCCAGCAGCCAAGGGATTCCGGGACAGGGGGTCAATTCACCCCTCCACTTT	CASSQGIPGQGVNSPLHF
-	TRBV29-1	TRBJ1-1	TGCAGCACCGAGTGGCGGTTCGCTGAAGCTTTCTTT	CSTEWRFAEAFF
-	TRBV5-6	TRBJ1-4	TGTGCCAGCAGACCCAGGGGTGGGGAAAAACTGTTTTTT	CASRPRGGEKLFF
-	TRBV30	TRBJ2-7	TGTGCCCGGAGCGCGGGGTACTACGAGCAGTACTTC	CARSAGYYEQYF
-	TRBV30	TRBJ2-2	TGTGCCTGGAGCGGCACCGGGGAGCTGTTTTTT	CAWSGTGELFF
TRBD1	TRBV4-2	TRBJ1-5	TGTGCCAGCAGCCAAGTAGCAGGGGGTGGTCAGCCCCAGCATTTT	CASSQVAGGGQPQHF
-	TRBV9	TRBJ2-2	TGTGCCAGCAGCGCTCGGGGGACCGCTGGTGACCTCGGGGAGCTGTTTTTT	CASSARGTAGDLGELFF
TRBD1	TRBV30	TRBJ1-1	TGTGCCTGGAGTTTCAGGGGGCAATTCACTGAAGCTTTCTTT	CAWSFRGQFTEAFF
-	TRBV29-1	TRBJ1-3	TGCAGCGTTGAAGAACCCAGCTCTGGAAACACCATATATTTT	CSVEEPSSGNTIYF
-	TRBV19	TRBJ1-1	TGTGCCAGTACAGATAATCAGAACACTGAAGCTTTCTTT	CASTDNQNTEAFF
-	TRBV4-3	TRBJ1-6	TGCGCCAGCAGCCTCGACAGCTTGTCGGCAAATTCACCCCTCCACTTT	CASSLDSLSANSPLHF
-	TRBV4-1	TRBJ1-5	TGCGCCAGCAGCCAAGGGCCAGGCTTCAATCAGCCCCAGCATTTT	CASSQGPGFNQPQHF
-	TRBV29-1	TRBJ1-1	TGCAGCGTGCCCGGTGGGAGGCGGAACACTGAAGCTTTCTTT	CSVPGGRRNTEAFF
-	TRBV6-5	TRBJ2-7	TGTGCCAGCAGTTACAAAGGGCCCCAAGGGGGGCAGTACTTC	CASSYKGPQGGQYF
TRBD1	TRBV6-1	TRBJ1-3	TGTGCCAGCAGCCGCTCGGGGACAGTCGGAAACACCATATATTTT	CASSRSGTVGNTIYF
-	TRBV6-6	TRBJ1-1	TGTGCCAGCAGTTACTCTGTCCCAGAAGCTTTCTTT	CASSYSVPEAFF
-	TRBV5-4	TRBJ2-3	TGTGCCAGCAGCCCGAAGATCGGGGTTATTAGCACAGATACGCAGTATTTT	CASSPKIGVISTDTQYF
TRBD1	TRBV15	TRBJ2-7	TGTGCCACCAGCAGTTCCAAGGGGGCCCGATACGAGCAGTACTTC	CATSSSKGARYEQYF
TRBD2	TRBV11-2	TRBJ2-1	TGTGCCAGCAGTTTAATAGCGGGAGGAGTCAATGAGCAGTTCTTC	CASSLIAGGVNEQFF
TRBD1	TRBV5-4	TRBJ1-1	TGTGCCAGCAGCTGGGGACAGGGCGACACTGAAGCTTTCTTT	CASSWGQGDTEAFF
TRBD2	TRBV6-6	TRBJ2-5	TGTGCCACCGGGACTAGCGCTGGGGGGACCCAGTACTTC	CATGTSAGGTQYF
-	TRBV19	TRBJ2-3	TGTGCCAGTAGTATCGACGCACCGACTAGTACGATAAGCACAGATACGCAGTATTTT	CASSIDAPTSTISTDTQYF
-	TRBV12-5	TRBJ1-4	TGTGCTAGTGGCCGAGGGTCGGCGACTAATGAAAAACTGTTTTTT	CASGRGSATNEKLFF